The 22 T cell receptor beta chains in this list originate from one sample, sequenced in a study of shared clonotypes between healthy human individuals. Produced via immunoSEQ multiplex PCR; TCRdb's table is partial and in-frame only. Among 740,000 or so clones listed, roughly 72% were seen once. Sequencing was carried out using memory CD4+ T cells sorted from blood. Specified subset: CD45RA-negative fraction. Source of these receptors: a woman aged 30 to 39 in good health.

V usage is TRBV6-1 and J usage is TRBJ1-4; perhaps TRBD1 as D (5 bases). Deletions cut 2 bases from V and 2 bases from J, with 9 bases between. This CDR3 is 15 amino acids long. Germline assignment: CDR1 MNHNS and CDR2 SASEGT. The CDR3 bases are TGTGCCAGCAGTGAACGCGGGGCCACTAATGAAAAACTGTTTTTT. It translates to CASSERGATNEKLFF.

This chain connects TRBV28 to TRBJ1-2, with D possibly matching TRBD1 (5 bases). CDR1 is MDHEN and CDR2 is SYDVKM in the germline V gene. Trimming pared 7 bases from V and 8 bases from J, leaving 14 bases between. The CDR3 is 12 amino acids. CDR3 DNA: TGTGCCAGCACCCTGGAGGGGAGAGGCTACACCTTC. This encodes CASTLEGRGYTF.

This clone was seen ten or more times. This chain connects TRBV7-8 to TRBJ2-7, with 10 bases aligning to TRBD2. J gave up 6 bases and V 1 base, and 6 bases lay outside the gene matches. The CDR3 is 15 amino acids. The V gene's germline CDR1 is SGHVS and CDR2 FQNEAQ. This CDR3 reads CASSLVLAGVGEQYF. The CDR3 DNA is TGTGCCAGCAGCTTAGTGCTAGCGGGAGTAGGCGAGCAGTACTTC.

The chain recombines TRBV10-2 with TRBJ2-7; the D is unclear. Germline V gives CDR1 WSHSY, CDR2 SAAADI. This CDR3 comprises 13 residues. V was shortened by 4 bases and J by 0 bases, with 7 bases between the two germline ends. CDR3 residues: CASSGLISYEQYF. CDR3 coding DNA: TGCGCCAGCAGTGGTCTGATCTCCTACGAGCAGTACTTC.

This clone was detected once. CDR3 protein: CASSLLSRTDTQYF. The CDR3, as DNA: TGTGCCAGCAGTTTACTATCGCGCACAGATACGCAGTATTTT. This chain links TRBV27 with TRBJ2-3, with no clear D. V was pared by 2 bases and J by 1 base, with 7 bases between. This CDR3 region has 14 residues. CDR1 and CDR2 from the germline V gene are MNHEY and SMNVEV (reference sequence).

The chain joins TRBV28 to TRBJ1-2; TRBD1 is a possible D gene (5 bases). The CDR3 sequence is 14 residues long. CDR1 MDHEN and CDR2 SYDVKM come from the germline V gene. V shed 5 bases and J shed 4 bases, with 14 bases lying between them. The CDR3 coding sequence is TGTGCCAGCAGTCCCTTAGGGACCGCCTATGGCTACACCTTC. Its protein is CASSPLGTAYGYTF.

The chain combines TRBV5-1 with TRBJ2-7; tentative D call: TRBD2 (5 bases). The CDR3 is 14 amino acids. The ends were cut back, 0 bases at V and 6 bases at J, with 13 bases in the middle. Germline assignment: CDR1 SGHRS and CDR2 YFSETQ. The CDR3 is CASSLGGSSGEQYF. CDR3 nucleotides: TGCGCCAGCAGCTTGGGCGGGTCCTCGGGCGAGCAGTACTTC.

Only a few counts were recorded for this clone. This chain links TRBV20-1 with TRBJ1-1; D is undetermined. Germline V gives CDR1 DFQATT, CDR2 SNEGSKA (reference sequence). The V gene lost 8 bases and the J gene lost 0 bases, with 7 bases spanning the gap. The CDR3 is 11 residues long. CDR3 DNA: TGCAGTAAAATAATGAACACTGAAGCTTTCTTT. Amino acid sequence: CSKIMNTEAFF.

The V call is TRBV7-2, the J call TRBJ2-5, with D unclear. Trimming shortened V by 4 bases and J by 1 base, and 10 bases separated the two germline ends. Per the germline V gene, CDR1 is SGHTA and CDR2 is FQGNSA. The CDR3 spans 14 residues. The CDR3 sequence is CASSYRAAQETQYF. The CDR3 nucleotides read TGTGCCAGCAGCTACCGGGCGGCCCAAGAGACCCAGTACTTC.

The chain employs TRBV6-1 and TRBJ1-5; 7 bases line up with TRBD1. V gave up 3 bases and J gave up 2 bases; unmatched junction bases: 10. This CDR3 is 17 amino acids long. Per the germline V gene, CDR1 is MNHNS and CDR2 is SASEGT. This CDR3 is CASSDLGGGKGNQPQHF. The DNA of the CDR3 is TGTGCCAGCAGTGACCTAGGAGGGGGCAAGGGCAATCAGCCCCAGCATTTT.

J is TRBJ1-2 and V is TRBV29-1, with D perhaps matching TRBD1 (5 bases). The germline V gene encodes CDR1 SQVTM and CDR2 ANQGSEA. The CDR3 is made up of 12 amino acids. The V gene lost 7 bases and the J gene lost 3 bases, with 12 bases spanning the gap. CDR3 in amino acids: CSGWDFDYGYTF. CDR3 bases: TGCAGCGGATGGGACTTTGACTATGGCTACACCTTC. Drawing the rest from reference TRBV29-1 and TRBJ1-2, the complete variable domain is SAVISQKPSRDICQRGTSLTIQCQVDSQVTMMFWYRQQPGQSLTLIATANQGSEATYESGFVIDKFPISRPNLTFSTLTVSNMSPEDSSIYLCSGWDFDYGYTFGSGTRLTVV.

The chain combines TRBV18 with TRBJ1-1, with D tentatively TRBD1 (5 bases). The V gene's germline CDR1 is KGHSH and CDR2 LQKENI. The germline V and J ends were trimmed by 8 bases and 1 base, with 11 bases remaining between them. The CDR3 contains 13 residues. The CDR3 DNA is TGTGCCAGCGCCGAGGGACGGAACACTGAAGCTTTCTTT. As protein: CASAEGRNTEAFF.

On this clone: The sample carries other DNA sequences with the same CDR3. The V and J genes are TRBV14 and TRBJ2-3; D might be TRBD2 (6 bases). Germline V gene data show CDR1 as SGHDN and CDR2 as FVKESK. Trimming took 1 base from V and 0 from J, leaving 11 bases between them. The CDR3 covers 16 residues. The CDR3 region is CASSQGSSGSTDTQYF. The CDR3, as DNA: TGTGCCAGCAGCCAAGGATCCAGCGGGAGCACAGATACGCAGTATTTT.

This clone has a single count. The J gene is TRBJ1-1, the V gene TRBV28; a possible D gene is TRBD1 (6 bases). V lost 5 bases to trimming and J lost 1 base, with 17 bases between them. The CDR3 has 16 amino acids. Per germline, CDR1 MDHEN and CDR2 SYDVKM. The CDR3 bases are TGTGCCAGCAGTCCAACAGGGACGGGTTCGAACACTGAAGCTTTCTTT. It specifies CASSPTGTGSNTEAFF.

V gene TRBV10-1 combines with J gene TRBJ2-7, with D tentatively TRBD1 (5 bases). Deletions cut 0 bases from V and 7 bases from J, with 13 bases between. The CDR3 covers 14 residues. Germline V gene sequence: CDR1 WNHNN, CDR2 SYGVQD (reference sequence). As DNA, the CDR3 is TGCGCCAGCAGTGAGTCAAGGGGAAGTAGGGAGCAGTACTTC. Protein sequence: CASSESRGSREQYF.

The rearrangement links TRBV15 to TRBJ2-7, with D unclear. Deletions cut 5 bases from V and 0 bases from J, with 20 bases between. The CDR3 runs 17 residues. Germline CDR1 is LNHNV and CDR2 is YYDKDF (reference sequence). The CDR3 loop reads CATSAESPFSGSYEQYF. The CDR3, as DNA: TGTGCCACCAGCGCTGAAAGCCCCTTTTCTGGCTCCTACGAGCAGTACTTC.

This clone was picked up a small number of times. This sample includes further DNA sequences coding for the same CDR3. The chain is built from TRBV6-1 and TRBJ2-6; D tentatively reads TRBD1 or TRBD2 (5 bases each). The CDR3 runs to 15 residues. V lost 6 bases and J lost 0, with 9 bases in between. Germline V CDR1 and CDR2: MNHNS, SASEGT. DNA for the CDR3: TGTGCCAGCAGAAGTGGGGGCTCTGGGGCCAACGTCCTGACTTTC. Amino acid sequence: CASRSGGSGANVLTF.

The chain joins TRBV19 to TRBJ2-1, with TRBD2 identical over 8 bases. CDR3 length equals 13 residues. Losses at the gene ends were 11 bases for V and 7 bases for J; bases not matched to a gene: 10. Germline values: CDR1 LNHDA, CDR2 SQIVND (reference sequence). The chain's CDR3 is CAVAQREKNEQFF. The DNA of the CDR3 is TGTGCCGTGGCGCAGCGGGAGAAGAATGAGCAGTTCTTC.

This clone showed up just a few times. This chain joins TRBV6-4 and TRBJ2-2; 7 positions match TRBD2. J gave up 7 bases and V 6 bases, and 11 bases lay outside the gene matches. CDR1 and CDR2 (germline): MRHNA, SNTAGT. This CDR3 is 15 amino acids long. The CDR3 region has the DNA TGTGCCAGCAGCGGTGTTGCGGGAGAGATCGGGGAGCTGTTTTTT. Protein: CASSGVAGEIGELFF.

The table lists this clone with a few counts. This chain connects TRBV6-5 to TRBJ1-1, with unresolved D. The CDR3 contains 11 residues. Germline V lookup: CDR1 MNHEY, CDR2 SVGAGI. Trimming took off 2 bases at V and 5 bases at J, with 3 bases between the two ends. As DNA, the CDR3 is TGTGCCAGCAGTTACCGTACTGAAGCTTTCTTT. It specifies CASSYRTEAFF.

The chain is built from TRBV4-1 and TRBJ2-7, with a weak D call TRBD2 (6 bases). CDR1 and CDR2 (germline): MGHRA, YSYEKL. Trimming took 1 base from V and 6 from J, leaving 16 bases between them. CDR3 length: 15 amino acids. CDR3 DNA: TGCGCCAGCAGCCAAGTCAAGCCCGGGGGACTCGAGCAGTACTTC. Amino acids: CASSQVKPGGLEQYF.

The gene calls are TRBV6-6 and TRBJ2-7; 12 bases agree with TRBD2. The CDR3 spans 15 residues. Germline-derived CDR1 and CDR2 are MNHNY and SVGAGI (reference sequence). J lost 5 bases, V lost 5 bases, and 7 bases had no gene match. As DNA, the CDR3 is TGTGCCAGCAGTGACCTAGCGGGAGGGCCCCACGAGCAGTACTTC. It translates to CASSDLAGGPHEQYF.